This TCR beta chain stems from a study of cytomegalovirus exposure and HLA in healthy donors. Amplification used 60 Vbeta primers and 13 Jbeta primers. In the authors' methods: In a later analysis, of about 80 million unique beta chains, roughly 9.9 million appeared in at least two donors. Method: immunoSEQ multiplex PCR; TCRdb's copy keeps in-frame clones and lacks some. The V and J calls and the clone size are those of that table, but D and trimming were determined from the DNA. The top ten hold 5% to 7% of the sample, which has under 200,000 clones, 80% to 90% seen once. General observations from the study: The study assumed roughly uniform donor sequencing depth for presence/absence analyses. Researchers counted roughly 150 TCR beta chains as cytomegalovirus-associated. Fewer N-insertions than the approximately 700-donor mean were reportedly shown by an Asian-associated ancestry cluster in a later analysis.

Turning to this clone: Its antigen remains unknown.

Germline CDR1 is SGHTA and CDR2 is FQGTGA. The length of the CDR3 is 15 residues. J lost 1 base, V lost 3 bases, and 4 bases had no gene match. The chain recombines TRBV7-3 with TRBJ2-3; 7 bases agree with TRBD2. The sample was PBMCs. This sequence originates from a man in his fifties in good health and CMV-seropositive. This chain's CDR3 is CASSFGGERTDTQYF. CDR3 sequence (DNA): TGTGCCAGCAGCTTTGGGGGGGAACGCACAGATACGCAGTATTTT.